This entry concerns a single T cell receptor beta chain. The sample belongs to a study of blood T cell repertoires in COVID-19. Study information: T cells, B-cell-depleted T cells, or PBMCs supplied cDNA or gDNA.

Germline V gene sequence: CDR1 MNHEY, CDR2 SMNVEV (reference sequence). Between the trimmed V and J ends, which lost 6 bases and 5 bases, there was a span of 10 bases. CDR3 length: 12 residues. In the original processing: Reference gene primers were amplified, and this amplification served to estimate nucleated cell counts. The data were produced by immunoSEQ multiplex PCR, yet TCRdb's version contains in-frame clones alone and is incomplete. V and J calls and clone size come straight from that table; D and trimming were deduced from the DNA. The repertoire has over 150,000 clones, about 90% of them found once; the top ten carry about 0.57%.

Sequencing used peripheral blood. The sequence was obtained from a man aged 50 to 59 with acute or convalescent COVID-19. The V call is TRBV27, the J call TRBJ2-5; TRBD2 might be the D (6 bases). Here the CDR3 DNA reads TGTGCCAGCAGGGGGGGAGGTGAGACCCAGTACTTC. Translation gives CASRGGGETQYF.